This T cell receptor (beta chain) was identified in a study of shared T cell receptors in the human thymus. Sequencing used immunoSEQ multiplex PCR; TCRdb keeps in-frame clones, though not all of them. The data contain approximately 730,000 clones, 70% to 90% of them seen just once; the ten biggest clones take up about 0.011%. The germline gives CDR1 SGHNT, CDR2 YYREEE (reference sequence). V lost 2 bases and J lost 5; bases outside the gene matches: 13. The CDR3 totals 16 residues. This sample also belongs to another study, concerning human thymus T cells.

The genes are TRBV5-4 and TRBJ2-7; 7 positions match TRBD1. This TCR was sampled from a girl under three years old with a congenital heart defect. Sequencing input: thymocytes. CDR3 protein: CASSFPTGEKGNEQYF. The CDR3 DNA sequence: TGTGCCAGCAGCTTCCCTACAGGGGAGAAAGGCAACGAGCAGTACTTC.